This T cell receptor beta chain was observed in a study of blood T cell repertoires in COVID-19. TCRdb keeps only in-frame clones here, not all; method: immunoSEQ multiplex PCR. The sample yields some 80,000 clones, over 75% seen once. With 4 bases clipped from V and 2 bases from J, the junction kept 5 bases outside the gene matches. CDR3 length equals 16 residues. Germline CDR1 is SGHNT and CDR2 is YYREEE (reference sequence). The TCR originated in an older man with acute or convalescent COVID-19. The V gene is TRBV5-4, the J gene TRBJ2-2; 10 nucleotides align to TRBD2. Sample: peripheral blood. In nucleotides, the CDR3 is TGTGCCAGCAGCCCGCTAGCGGGGGCCAACACCGGGGAGCTGTTTTTT. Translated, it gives CASSPLAGANTGELFF.